The sequence of this T cell receptor (beta chain) was determined in a study of OX40 agonist ivuxolimab in advanced cancers. Across the study: Patients undergoing dose escalation presented with hepatocellular carcinoma, melanoma, renal cell or head and neck cancer. Study-level results: Some of the nonresponding patients also showed low levels of normalized T-cell clonal expansion.

Germline V gene data show CDR1 as LNHNV and CDR2 as YYDKDF (reference sequence). The CDR3 runs to 15 residues. Trimming stripped 0 bases from V and 6 bases from J, with 11 bases between. Repertoires were generated with immunoSEQ multiplex PCR, while TCRdb's copy carries only in-frame clones and drops some. Found here are tens of thousands of clones, roughly 90% of them singletons; the top ten hold about 1.1%. With respect to this clone: Its matching antigen is unknown.

The sequencing here drew on CD4+ or CD8+ T cells sorted from blood, taken in a trial of the OX40 agonist ivuxolimab. The receptor was isolated from an adult with an advanced solid tumor such as melanoma, head and neck, liver or kidney cancer. The chain carries TRBV15 and TRBJ2-2, with D possibly TRBD1 on 6 matching bases. This CDR3 is CATSRDSDRAGELFF. The CDR3 DNA sequence: TGTGCCACCAGCAGAGATTCGGACAGAGCCGGGGAGCTGTTTTTT.